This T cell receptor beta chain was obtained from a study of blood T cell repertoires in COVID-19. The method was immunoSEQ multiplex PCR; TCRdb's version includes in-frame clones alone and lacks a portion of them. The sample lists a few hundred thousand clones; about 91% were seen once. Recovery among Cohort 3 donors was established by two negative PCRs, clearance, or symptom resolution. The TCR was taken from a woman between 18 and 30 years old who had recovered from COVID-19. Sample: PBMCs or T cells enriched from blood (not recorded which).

The CDR3 loop reads CASSPGQGAGELFF. The DNA for the CDR3 is TGTGCCAGCAGCCCGGGACAGGGGGCCGGGGAGCTGTTTTTT. J is TRBJ2-2 and V is TRBV11-1, with 11 bases lining up with TRBD1. J lost 6 bases, V lost 5 bases, and 2 bases had no gene match. CDR3 length: 14 amino acids. Germline assignment: CDR1 SGHAT and CDR2 FQDESV (reference sequence).